The 23 T cell receptor beta chains given below trace back to one sample, sequenced in a study of T cell responses to AZD1222 COVID-19 vaccine. Measured with immunoSEQ multiplex PCR; TCRdb has only the in-frame clones, and not every one. This table has 90,000 to 120,000 clones, 89% appearing once. The specimen was peripheral blood, collected on day 0 of AZD1222 vaccination. The receptor source for this set is an adult in good health.

The count of this clone is one. The CDR3 DNA reads TGTGCCAGCTCACCACGACAGGCCGAGTATAATTCACCCCTCCACTTT. Translation gives CASSPRQAEYNSPLHF. The V gene is TRBV18, the J gene TRBJ1-6, with D perhaps matching TRBD1 (6 bases). Trimming pared 1 base from V and 4 bases from J, leaving 11 bases between. This CDR3 comprises 16 residues. The germline gives CDR1 KGHSH, CDR2 LQKENI.

The gene calls are TRBV27 and TRBJ2-1; 10 bases are a match to TRBD2. Trimming at V came to 4 bases and at J to 5 bases, leaving 8 bases not matched to a gene. CDR1 MNHEY and CDR2 SMNVEV come from the germline V gene (reference sequence). The CDR3 runs 16 residues. The CDR3 loop is CASSSPAGGPHNEQFF. Written as DNA, the CDR3 is TGTGCCAGCAGTTCCCCAGCGGGAGGGCCCCACAATGAGCAGTTCTTC.

The chain has TRBV4-1 and TRBJ2-1; D tentatively reads TRBD1 or TRBD2 (7 bases each). From germline, CDR1 is MGHRA and CDR2 YSYEKL. The CDR3 runs 18 residues. Trimming left V 1 base short and J 1 base short, with 17 bases between. In nucleotides, the CDR3 is TGCGCCAGCAGCCAAGCGTTAATCCAGGGGGGGTCCTACAATGAGCAGTTCTTC. Its protein product is CASSQALIQGGSYNEQFF.

The V call is TRBV18, the J call TRBJ2-4; D remains unclear. This CDR3 comprises 15 residues. Germline CDR1 reads KGHSH; CDR2 reads LQKENI. The V gene lost 3 bases and the J gene lost 0 bases, with 9 bases spanning the gap. CDR3 region: CASSPATTAKNIQYF. CDR3 nucleotide sequence: TGTGCCAGCTCACCCGCTACAACAGCCAAAAACATTCAGTACTTC.

The chain uses TRBV12-3 or TRBV12-4 and TRBJ2-3, with 10 bases identical to TRBD1. J lost 3 bases, V lost 8 bases, and 2 bases had no gene match. The CDR3 is 13 amino acids. The CDR3: CASGTGVTDTQYF. DNA of the CDR3: TGTGCCAGCGGGACAGGGGTAACAGATACGCAGTATTTT.

This chain connects TRBV3-1 (or the pseudogene TRBV3-2) to TRBJ1-5; tentatively, D is TRBD1 (6 bases). Trimming removed 0 bases from V and 5 bases from J, with 32 bases in between. The germline V gene encodes CDR1 LGHDT and CDR2 YNNKEL (reference sequence). The length of the CDR3 is 22 residues. CDR3 sequence reads: CASSQDKPPGARKLTPHQPQHF. The CDR3 bases are TGTGCCAGCAGCCAAGATAAGCCCCCAGGGGCCCGTAAGCTTACGCCCCATCAGCCCCAGCATTTT.

The chain joins TRBV7-3 to TRBJ2-2; 7 bases align to TRBD2. The CDR3 is 15 amino acids. Germline-derived CDR1 and CDR2 are SGHTA and FQGTGA. The J segment lost 6 bases and the V segment lost 3 bases, leaving 7 bases of the junction unmatched. CDR3 bases: TGTGCCAGCAGCTTGGACGGGACTATCGCCGGGGAGCTGTTTTTT. This sequence encodes CASSLDGTIAGELFF. The entire variable domain, with the rest obtained from reference TRBV7-3 and TRBJ2-2, is as follows: GAGVSQTPSNKVTEKGKYVELRCDPISGHTALYWYRQSLGQGPEFLIYFQGTGAADDSGLPNDRFFAVRPEGSVSTLKIQRTERGDSAVYLCASSLDGTIAGELFFGEGSRLTVL.

This clone was counted only a few times. The chain employs TRBV4-1 and TRBJ1-2; D is unclear. V was clipped by 5 bases and J by 5 bases, with 24 bases between them. CDR3 length equals 17 residues. Looked up from germline, CDR1 is MGHRA and CDR2 is YSYEKL. The CDR3 DNA reads TGCGCCAGCAGCTCAAGGGCCTACATATCGAGGGATTATGGCTACACCTTC. Translation: CASSSRAYISRDYGYTF.

V is TRBV5-4 and J is TRBJ2-7, with D perhaps matching TRBD1 (7 bases). V was clipped by 4 bases and J by 3 bases, with 17 bases between them. CDR3 length: 15 residues. Germline assignment: CDR1 SGHNT and CDR2 YYREEE (reference sequence). The CDR3 DNA reads TGTGCCAGCAGCCAACAGGGGAGGTCGGTCTACGAGCAGTACTTC. Its protein product is CASSQQGRSVYEQYF.

The V and J genes are TRBV6-2 or TRBV6-3 and TRBJ2-3, with 8 positions matching TRBD2. V shed 4 bases and J 7 bases; nucleotides not matched to a gene: 10. CDR3 size: 15 residues. Germline CDR1 and CDR2: MNHEY and SVGEGT. The CDR3, as DNA: TGTGCCAGCAGTTCAGTAGCGGGGTGGGAGAATACGCAGTATTTT. Residues: CASSSVAGWENTQYF.

The chain joins TRBV9 to TRBJ2-2, with D hard to call. This CDR3 is 12 amino acids long. V dropped 1 base and J dropped 7 bases, with 5 bases sitting between them. Germline V gene data show CDR1 as SGDLS and CDR2 as YYNGEE. In DNA, the CDR3 is TGTGCCAGCAGCGTACAGGTCGGGGAGCTGTTTTTT. This sequence encodes CASSVQVGELFF.

This rearrangement joins TRBV30 to TRBJ1-5; no clear D. The germline V gene has CDR1 GTSNPN and CDR2 SVGIG (reference sequence). V lost 1 base and J lost 7, with 11 bases in between. The CDR3 loop spans 13 amino acids. For the CDR3, the DNA is TGTGCCTGGAGTGGGGATTTAGGGCAGCCCCAGCATTTT. Its protein is CAWSGDLGQPQHF.

The gene calls are TRBV24-1 and TRBJ2-3; D is undetermined. V lost 4 bases and J 0 bases, leaving 16 bases between the germline ends. The CDR3 consists of 17 residues. Germline CDR1 KGHDR, CDR2 SFDVKD. The CDR3 coding sequence is TGTGCCACCAGTGACCCCGCAGACCGGATAAGCACAGATACGCAGTATTTT. The encoded protein is CATSDPADRISTDTQYF.

The CDR3 coding sequence is TGTGCCAGCAGTGCATACAGGCCGACGGGGCACACTGAAGCTTTCTTT. Translating it yields CASSAYRPTGHTEAFF. The J gene is TRBJ1-1, the V gene TRBV25-1; TRBD1 is a possible D gene (5 bases). The CDR3 spans 16 residues. The germline V and J ends were trimmed by 4 bases and 3 bases, with 18 bases remaining between them. Germline CDR1 and CDR2: MGHDK and SYGVNS.

V gene TRBV4-3 combines with J gene TRBJ1-6, with D tentatively TRBD1 (5 bases). CDR1 and CDR2 (germline): LGHNA, YSLEER. The CDR3 has 15 residues. The germline V and J ends were trimmed by 0 bases and 9 bases, with 12 bases remaining between them. The CDR3 DNA reads TGCGCCAGCAGCCAAGATCCGTTGAGGGGTTCACCCCTCCACTTT. Its translation: CASSQDPLRGSPLHF.

The chain joins TRBV3-1 (or the pseudogene TRBV3-2) to TRBJ2-2; D gene unclear. Looked up from germline, CDR1 is LGHDT and CDR2 is YNNKEL (reference sequence). The CDR3 sequence is 11 residues long. V lost 1 base and J lost 9, with 3 bases in between. The CDR3 loop is CASSQARELFF. CDR3 nucleotides: TGTGCCAGCAGCCAAGCCCGGGAGCTGTTTTTT.

This clone was observed once. The CDR3 sequence: CASSLSFGNTGELFF. DNA of the CDR3: TGTGCCAGCAGTTTATCGTTTGGGAACACCGGGGAGCTGTTTTTT. V is TRBV27 and J is TRBJ2-2; D not certain. Germline-derived CDR1 and CDR2 are MNHEY and SMNVEV (reference sequence). V was clipped by 0 bases and J by 1 base, with 6 bases between them. This CDR3 has 15 amino acids.

This chain connects TRBV5-4 to TRBJ1-1; D is perhaps TRBD1 (6 bases). Germline loops: CDR1 SGHNT, CDR2 YYREEE (reference sequence). CDR3 size: 15 residues. Trimming shortened V by 4 bases and J by 2 bases, and 15 bases separated the two germline ends. The CDR3 sequence is CASSRGRGKNTEAFF. The CDR3 DNA sequence: TGTGCCAGCAGCAGGGGGAGAGGAAAAAACACTGAAGCTTTCTTT. Looking up the rest from reference TRBV5-4 and TRBJ1-1 gives the full variable domain: ETGVTQSPTHLIKTRGQQVTLRCSSQSGHNTVSWYQQALGQGPQFIFQYYREEENGRGNFPPRFSGLQFPNYSSELNVNALELDDSALYLCASSRGRGKNTEAFFGQGTRLTVV.

This clone was observed once. J is TRBJ2-3 and V is TRBV19, with TRBD1 as a possible D gene (6 bases). Trimming took 6 bases from V and 4 from J, leaving 20 bases between them. CDR1 and CDR2 (germline): LNHDA, SQIVND (reference sequence). The CDR3 has 16 residues. The CDR3 DNA is TGTGCCAGTAGCCACCCCCCCGGGACAACCCCAGATACGCAGTATTTT. Its protein is CASSHPPGTTPDTQYF.

The chain combines TRBV4-1 with TRBJ1-1; 8 bases are shared with TRBD1. The germline V gene encodes CDR1 MGHRA and CDR2 YSYEKL. The CDR3 is 16 residues long. Losses at the gene ends were 2 bases for V and 2 bases for J; bases not matched to a gene: 7. CDR3 loop: CASSQPRQGRNTEAFF. CDR3 coding DNA: TGCGCCAGCAGCCAACCTAGACAGGGGCGTAACACTGAAGCTTTCTTT.

This chain uses TRBV29-1 with TRBJ2-7, with TRBD2 as a possible D gene (6 bases). The CDR3 covers 12 residues. The germline V and J ends were trimmed by 4 bases and 2 bases, with 9 bases remaining between them. Germline lookup yields CDR1 SQVTM and CDR2 ANQGSEA. CDR3 residues: CSVARGTYEQYF. The CDR3 DNA sequence: TGCAGCGTTGCCCGGGGGACCTACGAGCAGTACTTC.

This chain uses TRBV2 with TRBJ1-3; D ambiguous. Between the trimmed V and J ends, which lost 5 bases and 5 bases, there was a span of 10 bases. The CDR3 consists of 13 residues. Looked up from germline, CDR1 is SNHLY and CDR2 is FYNNEI. Here the CDR3 reads CASSLDGRNTIYF. The CDR3 bases are TGTGCCAGCAGTCTGGACGGGAGAAACACCATATATTTT.

This clone was detected only once. The rearrangement links TRBV7-9 to TRBJ2-7; possibly TRBD2 for D (5 bases). CDR1 is SEHNR, CDR2 FQNEAQ, per germline (reference sequence). The CDR3 is 15 residues long. Trimming left V 0 bases short and J 5 bases short, with 14 bases between. The CDR3 loop reads CASSLAGGAAHEQYF. For the CDR3, the DNA is TGTGCCAGCAGCTTAGCTGGCGGAGCGGCCCACGAGCAGTACTTC.